This T cell receptor beta chain was retrieved from a study of blood T cell repertoires in COVID-19. V lost 3 bases, J lost 2 bases, and 8 bases lay in between. This CDR3 contains 14 residues. Germline CDR1 SGHTS, CDR2 YDEGEE. TCRdb's table, derived via immunoSEQ multiplex PCR, lists solely in-frame clones and lacks some. The table lists around 300,000 clones, around 89% of them singletons. This clonotype originated in a woman aged 40 to 49 with COVID-19, enrolled during active disease. The chain couples TRBV5-8 to TRBJ1-4; D is unresolved. Sequenced input: peripheral blood. CDR3 nucleotide sequence: TGTGCCAGCAGCTCGCCAGGCACTAATGAAAAACTGTTTTTT. This encodes CASSSPGTNEKLFF.